Listed here are 18 T cell receptor beta chains from one sample, sequenced in a study of blood T cell repertoires in COVID-19. Assay used: immunoSEQ multiplex PCR; TCRdb lists only in-frame clones, some missing. This sample carries about 82,000 clones, over 80% of them seen once, and the ten largest clones take 15% to 20%. Sequenced: peripheral blood. The receptors derive from a man older than 75 with active or convalescent COVID-19.

This chain uses TRBV7-2 with TRBJ1-2, with TRBD1 as a possible D gene (5 bases). V was pared by 2 bases and J by 7 bases, with 11 bases between. Germline CDR1 SGHTA, CDR2 FQGNSA. This CDR3 spans 13 amino acids. CDR3 sequence reads: CASSLPRGGGYTF. The CDR3 coding sequence is TGTGCCAGCAGCTTACCCCGGGGGGGTGGCTACACCTTC.

Comment on this clone: At one end, the junction sequence differs from germline, possibly due to a read error. This sample also contains other DNA sequences that code for the same CDR3. The genes are TRBV5-1 and TRBJ2-3, with 8 positions matching TRBD2. Germline CDR1 SGHRS, CDR2 YFSETQ. CDR3 length: 14 amino acids. The CDR3 DNA is TGCGCCAGCAGCTTGGGGACTAGCACGGATACGCAGTATTTT. Protein product: CASSLGTSTDTQYF.

This clone was observed a handful of times. The chain couples TRBV5-4 to TRBJ1-2; 8 bases are shared with TRBD1. The CDR3 sequence is 13 residues long. Germline V gives CDR1 SGHNT, CDR2 YYREEE (reference sequence). With 4 bases clipped from V and 8 bases from J, the junction kept 7 bases outside the gene matches. This CDR3 reads CASSQGAALGYTF. The CDR3 DNA reads TGTGCCAGCAGCCAGGGGGCGGCTTTGGGCTACACCTTC. Variable domain in full (rest from reference TRBV5-4 and TRBJ1-2): ETGVTQSPTHLIKTRGQQVTLRCSSQSGHNTVSWYQQALGQGPQFIFQYYREEENGRGNFPPRFSGLQFPNYSSELNVNALELDDSALYLCASSQGAALGYTFGSGTRLTVV.

The chain has TRBV28 and TRBJ2-5; unclear D gene. The V gene's germline CDR1 is MDHEN and CDR2 SYDVKM. CDR3 length: 13 residues. V dropped 5 bases and J dropped 1 base, with 8 bases sitting between them. CDR3 bases: TGTGCCAGCAGTGGCGGATCCCAAGAGACCCAGTACTTC. It specifies CASSGGSQETQYF.

The V call is TRBV6-1, the J call TRBJ2-7; D uncertain. This CDR3 contains 14 residues. The germline V and J ends were trimmed by 3 bases and 4 bases, with 13 bases remaining between them. Looked up from germline, CDR1 is MNHNS and CDR2 is SASEGT. CDR3 in DNA: TGTGCCAGCAGTGAGGGTCCGGGTCCGTACGAGCAGTACGTC. This codes for CASSEGPGPYEQYV.

The chain links TRBV20-1 to TRBJ2-7, with a weak D call TRBD2 (5 bases). This CDR3 has 14 residues. Trimming removed 3 bases at V and 4 bases at J, with 16 bases between. From germline, CDR1 is DFQATT and CDR2 SNEGSKA (reference sequence). The CDR3 here is CSASAGDNLYEQYV. CDR3 bases: TGCAGTGCTAGTGCCGGGGATAATTTGTACGAGCAGTACGTC.

The genes are TRBV11-3 and TRBJ2-1; 8 bases align to TRBD1. Trimming took 5 bases from V and 2 from J; bases not matched to a gene: 5. This CDR3 has 15 residues. Germline CDR1 and CDR2: SGHNT and YENEEA. CDR3 DNA: TGTGCCAGCAGCGCAGCAGGGGGCACCTACAATGAGCAGTTCTTC. The encoded protein is CASSAAGGTYNEQFF.

The CDR3 reads CASSVLAETGELFF. CDR3 sequence (DNA): TGTGCCAGCAGCGTACTAGCGGAAACCGGGGAGCTGTTTTTT. The rearrangement joins TRBV9 to TRBJ2-2, with 7 bases matching TRBD2. This CDR3 region has 14 residues. Germline V CDR1 and CDR2: SGDLS, YYNGEE. V trimming: 1 base; J trimming: 5 bases; junction bases outside the gene matches: 2.

The chain has TRBV9 and TRBJ1-3, with 10 nucleotides matching TRBD1. There are 17 residues in the CDR3. Germline CDR1 and CDR2: SGDLS and YYNGEE. Trimming cost V 4 bases and J 3 bases; bases outside gene matches: 10. The CDR3 region is CASSRLEGQGHGNTIYF. CDR3 bases: TGTGCCAGCAGCCGCCTCGAGGGACAGGGGCATGGAAACACCATATATTTT.

This chain joins TRBV5-1 and TRBJ2-5, with TRBD2 matching over 10 bases. The V and J ends lost 6 bases and 5 bases, in that order; junction bases with no gene match: 10. CDR1 SGHRS and CDR2 YFSETQ come from the germline V gene. The CDR3 is 15 amino acids. CDR3 in amino acids: CASTTSGGARETQYF. The CDR3 nucleotides are TGCGCCAGCACAACCAGCGGGGGGGCCCGGGAGACCCAGTACTTC. The complete variable domain, with remaining parts taken from reference TRBV5-1 and TRBJ2-5, reads KAGVTQTPRYLIKTRGQQVTLSCSPISGHRSVSWYQQTPGQGLQFLFEYFSETQRNKGNFPGRFSGRQFSNSRSEMNVSTLELGDSALYLCASTTSGGARETQYFGPGTRLLVL.

The chain employs TRBV19 and TRBJ2-2; D may be TRBD2 (6 bases). The CDR3 totals 13 residues. Per the germline V gene, CDR1 is LNHDA and CDR2 is SQIVND (reference sequence). The V and J ends lost 3 bases and 8 bases respectively, with 10 bases between them. For the CDR3, the DNA is TGTGCCAGTAGTATCAGGAGGGGAGGGGAGCTGTTTTTT. Amino acid sequence: CASSIRRGGELFF.

The chain is built from TRBV6-5 and TRBJ1-5; D not resolved. This CDR3 has 12 residues. Germline lookup yields CDR1 MNHEY and CDR2 SVGAGI. V gave up 8 bases and J gave up 6 bases, with 11 bases separating them. The CDR3: CASSTNGQPQHF. CDR3 bases: TGTGCCAGCTCTACTAATGGTCAGCCCCAGCATTTT.

The chain has TRBV3-1 (or the pseudogene TRBV3-2) and TRBJ2-7; 12 bases match TRBD1. V dropped 5 bases and J dropped 4; count of bases not matched to a gene: 3. Per germline, CDR1 LGHDT and CDR2 YNNKEL (reference sequence). The CDR3 is made up of 14 amino acids. Written as DNA, the CDR3 is TGTGCCAGCAGCGGGACAGGGGGCGCTTACGAGCAGTACGTC. It yields the protein CASSGTGGAYEQYV.

The chain joins TRBV28 to TRBJ1-6; the D is unclear. The germline V gene has CDR1 MDHEN and CDR2 SYDVKM. The CDR3 spans 14 residues. Trimming stripped 5 bases from V and 9 bases from J, with 14 bases between. This chain's CDR3 is CASSPSPESSPLHF. The CDR3 bases are TGTGCCAGCAGTCCCTCTCCGGAGAGTTCACCCCTCCACTTT.

The count of this clone is one. The gene calls are TRBV11-2 and TRBJ2-5, with D maybe TRBD2 (6 bases). The CDR3 runs to 14 residues. Germline V gives CDR1 SGHAT, CDR2 FQNNGV. V dropped 8 bases and J dropped 4 bases, with 17 bases sitting between them. DNA for the CDR3: TGTGCCAGCGCACCAGGTGTAGCGGCAGAGACCCAGTACTTC. It is translated as CASAPGVAAETQYF.

The chain carries TRBV11-2 and TRBJ1-1; D is possibly TRBD1 (5 bases). Trimming left V 4 bases short and J 4 bases short, with 22 bases between. CDR3 size: 17 residues. The germline gives CDR1 SGHAT, CDR2 FQNNGV. The CDR3 protein is CASSSPGLGRRVTEAFF. The DNA of the CDR3 is TGTGCCAGCAGCTCCCCAGGACTGGGACGGAGGGTCACTGAAGCTTTCTTT.

The chain joins TRBV5-1 to TRBJ2-3; D might be TRBD1 (5 bases). The V end was cut by 4 bases, the J end by 0 bases, with 12 bases between. The length of the CDR3 is 15 residues. In germline, CDR1 is SGHRS, CDR2 YFSETQ. CDR3 residues: CASSRETASTDTQYF. CDR3 DNA sequence: TGCGCCAGCAGCAGAGAGACAGCTAGCACAGATACGCAGTATTTT.

This clone was detected only once. The chain couples TRBV28 to TRBJ1-3; D perhaps matches TRBD1 (6 bases). The CDR3 extends over 16 amino acids. Germline CDR1 is MDHEN and CDR2 is SYDVKM. The V end was cut by 8 bases, the J end by 0 bases, with 17 bases between. CDR3 protein: CASRRGAVSSGNTIYF. Written as DNA, the CDR3 is TGTGCCAGCCGACGGGGGGCAGTAAGCTCTGGAAACACCATATATTTT.